The entry below gives a single T cell receptor (beta chain) sequence along with its context. It has no known antigen specificity. No base quality values were provided; no much bigger clone lies one nucleotide off. CDR1 and CDR2, looked up from the germline V gene, are SGDLS and YYNGEE. The germline V and J ends show losses of 4 bases and 8 bases respectively, and no gene match explains 14 bases of the junction. The CDR3 covers 16 residues, taking in both the cysteine and the phenylalanine. The entry retains the CDR3 DNA only, 48 bases that are in frame from base 1. This record comes from a study of graft-versus-host responses after intestinal transplantation (dated by TCRdb to the early 2020s). Background for the entire study: Recipients received multivisceral, liver-intestinal, or isolated intestinal transplants. Alloreactive clones were identified by sequencing pre-transplant mixed lymphocyte reaction products and comparing them with unstimulated pre-transplant donor and recipient T cells. After intestinal transplantation, graft-versus-host and host-versus-graft alloreactive T cell clones were followed in the graft, circulation and bone marrow using bulk TCR-beta CDR3 sequencing. Donor T cell macrochimerism was defined as a peak of at least 4% donor T cells among recipient peripheral blood mononuclear cells. Every recipient was given anti-thymocyte globulin induction, followed by about three years of maintenance tacrolimus and steroids. The cohort enrolled 24 intestinal transplant recipients, one of whom was a retransplant, and a few patients without pretransplant specimens were excluded. Samples from a few later patients were sequenced in-house on an Illumina MiSeq with MiXCR processing rather than by the commercial service. On the study overall, not on this receptor specifically: Early after transplant, peak levels of circulating GvH clones were found to be associated with declines in HvG clones. In the allografts of patients with donor T cell macrochimerism, GvH to HvG T cell clonal ratios were high. GvH clones turned up in recipient bone marrow, with some appearing earlier in ileal mucosa or blood, a pattern consistent with an intestinal mucosal origin. The conclusions were limited by the relatively low number and heterogeneity of the intestinal transplant patients.

The intended sense of this specimen's time point label: cells obtained before transplantation from donor or recipient. CD3+CD4+ and CD3+CD8+ populations were FACS-sorted from unstimulated pre-transplant donor and recipient cells taken from spleen or lymph nodes. Receptor libraries were prepared by the immunoSEQ multiplex PCR assay. For most patients, genomic DNA was isolated using the Qiagen DNeasy Blood and Tissue Kit and was shipped frozen to Adaptive Biotechnologies for TCR sequencing. For most patients, genomic DNA was subjected to high-throughput TCR-beta CDR3 sequencing by Adaptive Biotechnologies. The source study handled its data this way. Adaptive's ImmunoSEQ software was the source of the TCR sequencing data for fewer than 20 patients, while a few other patients were processed with MiXCR and VDJtools. CD4 versus CD8 sorting errors were corrected by removing sequences found in both subsets at a frequency ratio below 5:1. CDR3 nucleotide sequences shared between donor and recipient were removed because the origin of such sequences could not be assigned. To be classed as alloreactive, a clone needed at least 2-fold expansion over unstimulated cells and a minimum CFSE-low frequency of 0.002% (template counts) or 0.001% (read counts). Clones were considered mappable if detected in sequenced pre-transplant spleen, lymph node, or MLR CFSE-low populations of the donor or recipient. The cumulative frequency of alloreactive clones was calculated as a percentage of all sequences, weighted by copy number. TCRdb obtained this table from immuneACCESS and retained in-frame rearrangements with V and J assigned. These tables miss some clones; where compared with another copy, unresolved V genes account for less than half of the shortfall, and the remainder is unexplained. V and J calls plus clone size are reproduced from that table; the DNA served to infer D and trimming. The sample records about 26,000 clones, 82% of which are singletons. 0.65% to 0.85% of the sample lies in the top ten.

The chain couples TRBV9 to TRBJ2-3; TRBD2 matches 9 bases in the middle. The input for sequencing was unstimulated CD4+ T cells sorted from spleen or lymph node cells, taken before intestinal transplant. This TCR was sampled from a human donor who received an intestinal transplant. The base sequence is TGTGCCAGCAGCCCAATTCGGGCGGGAGGGCAAGGTACGCAGTATTTT. Its translation is CASSPIRAGGQGTQYF.